What follows are 26 T cell receptor beta chains derived from one specimen sequenced in a study of blood T cell repertoires in COVID-19 (dated by TCRdb to 2018 to 2020). Libraries were made using the immunoSEQ multiplex PCR assay. The clones in this table, taken by TCRdb from immuneACCESS, are in-frame only. Not every clone is retained; where verified, under half of the shortfall comes from an unresolved V gene, and the cause of the rest is unknown. For this sample the table gives some 140,000 clones, of which roughly 79% were detected only once. Clones ranked in the top ten supply 10% to 11% of the sample. Material for sequencing was peripheral blood. The receptors here all came from a human donor in a cohort sampled during active COVID-19.

This chain joins TRBV6-4 and TRBJ2-6; D is undetermined. The CDR3 consists of 15 residues. Germline V gene lookup returns CDR1 MRHNA and CDR2 SNTAGT. V lost 0 bases and J lost 0, with 3 bases in between. CDR3 DNA sequence: TGTGCCAGCAGTGACTCGAGCTCTGGGGCCAACGTCCTGACTTTC. The encoded protein is CASSDSSSGANVLTF.

Only one count was recorded for this clone. The chain joins TRBV9 to TRBJ2-1; 10 bases match TRBD2. The CDR3 runs to 14 residues. V was clipped by 4 bases and J by 8 bases; unmatched bases: 6. The V gene's germline CDR1 is SGDLS and CDR2 YYNGEE. The CDR3 bases are TGTGCCAGCAGCCCCACTAGCGGGGTCGATGAGCAGTTCTTC. Its protein is CASSPTSGVDEQFF.

This chain links TRBV6-2 or TRBV6-3 with TRBJ1-3, with D tentatively TRBD1 (5 bases). This CDR3 spans 18 amino acids. Trimming stripped 5 bases from V and 0 bases from J, with 20 bases between. The germline gives CDR1 MNHEY, CDR2 SVGEGT. CDR3 sequence reads: CASSLWTRPSSSGNTIYF. In DNA form, the CDR3 reads TGTGCCAGCAGTCTCTGGACAAGGCCCTCGAGCTCTGGAAACACCATATATTTT.

The chain combines TRBV18 with TRBJ2-5; 7 bases fit TRBD1. CDR1 and CDR2 from the germline V gene are KGHSH and LQKENI. J gave up 2 bases and V 0 bases, and 3 bases lay outside the gene matches. This CDR3 is 15 amino acids long. As DNA, the CDR3 is TGTGCCAGCTCACCACCACAGGGGCAGCAAGAGACCCAGTACTTC. Amino acids: CASSPPQGQQETQYF. The full variable domain, its missing parts supplied by reference TRBV18 and TRBJ2-5, is NAGVMQNPRHLVRRRGQEARLRCSPMKGHSHVYWYRQLPEEGLKFMVYLQKENIIDESGMPKERFSAEFPKEGPSILRIQQVVRGDSAAYFCASSPPQGQQETQYFGPGTRLLVL.

The chain combines TRBV19 with TRBJ1-1; TRBD1 matches 7 bases. The trim removed 6 bases at V and 5 bases at J, leaving 12 bases unmatched. The CDR3 is 15 residues long. The germline V gene encodes CDR1 LNHDA and CDR2 SQIVND (reference sequence). CDR3 region: CASRNDRARGTEAFF. The DNA of the CDR3 is TGTGCCAGTAGGAACGACAGGGCCAGGGGGACTGAAGCTTTCTTT.

This sequence joins TRBV6-5 and TRBJ1-1; 7 positions agree with TRBD1. Germline V gives CDR1 MNHEY, CDR2 SVGAGI. V lost 6 bases to trimming and J lost 2 bases; unmatched junction nucleotides: 6. The CDR3 runs to 14 residues. CDR3 sequence (DNA): TGTGCCAGCAGGCCCGACAGGGCTAACACTGAAGCTTTCTTT. Translating gives CASRPDRANTEAFF.

This clone is a singleton in its sample. The CDR3 DNA reads as TGTGCCAGTAGTAAGAGACAGATTGGAGCGTCCTATGGCTACACCTTC. Its translation is CASSKRQIGASYGYTF. The chain combines TRBV19 with TRBJ1-2; D possibly corresponds to TRBD1 (5 bases). This CDR3 contains 16 residues. Trimming removed 4 bases from V and 4 bases from J, with 19 bases in between. Germline V gene lookup returns CDR1 LNHDA and CDR2 SQIVND (reference sequence).

The rearrangement uses TRBV6-5 and TRBJ1-5, with 7 bases lining up with TRBD1. With 6 bases clipped from V and 4 bases from J, the junction kept 6 bases outside the gene matches. CDR1 is MNHEY, CDR2 SVGAGI, per germline. The CDR3 spans 14 residues. DNA of the CDR3: TGTGCCAGCAGGCGGGACAGCTCTAATCAGCCCCAGCATTTT. As protein: CASRRDSSNQPQHF.

This clone was seen a handful of times. The V call is TRBV11-2, the J call TRBJ1-3; no definite D call. Trimming took 5 bases from V and 0 from J, leaving 11 bases between them. The CDR3 extends over 15 amino acids. Germline assignment: CDR1 SGHAT and CDR2 FQNNGV. The CDR3 loop is CASSPEITSGNTIYF. The CDR3 DNA reads TGTGCCAGCAGCCCTGAGATCACCTCTGGAAACACCATATATTTT.

The V call is TRBV5-8, the J call TRBJ1-2; D unclear. V shed 2 bases and J shed 0 bases, with 8 bases lying between them. CDR3 length equals 14 residues. Germline CDR1 and CDR2: SGHTS and YDEGEE. The CDR3 bases are TGTGCCAGCAGCTTCGCAGAGGCTAACTATGGCTACACCTTC. Encoded protein: CASSFAEANYGYTF.

The chain combines TRBV19 with TRBJ1-1; 7 bases map to TRBD1. The CDR3 consists of 22 residues. V lost 4 bases to trimming and J lost 0 bases; unmatched junction nucleotides: 26. The germline V gene has CDR1 LNHDA and CDR2 SQIVND (reference sequence). This CDR3 reads CASSKPPSGTVLSVSMNTEAFF. The CDR3, as DNA: TGTGCCAGTAGTAAACCCCCTTCCGGGACAGTCCTTTCGGTGTCCATGAACACTGAAGCTTTCTTT.

The V and J genes are TRBV6-2 or TRBV6-3 and TRBJ2-2; possible D gene TRBD2, 6 bases. V shed 3 bases and J shed 3 bases, with 14 bases lying between them. CDR3 length: 16 amino acids. Germline-derived CDR1 and CDR2 are MNHEY and SVGEGT. CDR3 sequence (DNA): TGTGCCAGCAGTTATCTCCGGGGGAGCCACACCGGGGAGCTGTTTTTT. Translating it yields CASSYLRGSHTGELFF.

V gene TRBV13 combines with J gene TRBJ2-5; 7 bases map to TRBD1. Germline CDR1 and CDR2: PRHDT and FYEKMQ (reference sequence). The CDR3 has 13 amino acids. Losses at the gene ends were 4 bases for V and 5 bases for J; bases not matched to a gene: 4. The CDR3 is CASSYRQGETQYF. The DNA of the CDR3 is TGTGCCAGCAGCTACCGACAGGGCGAGACCCAGTACTTC.

J is TRBJ1-3 and V is TRBV3-1 (or the pseudogene TRBV3-2), with D perhaps matching TRBD1 (6 bases). Germline CDR1 LGHDT, CDR2 YNNKEL (reference sequence). Trimming removed 4 bases from V and 0 bases from J, with 10 bases in between. This CDR3 region has 15 residues. The CDR3 DNA sequence: TGTGCCAGCAGCCCCGGGACACACTCTGGAAACACCATATATTTT. Translation: CASSPGTHSGNTIYF.

This chain joins TRBV5-8 and TRBJ2-7; D is perhaps TRBD2 (5 bases). Germline V gives CDR1 SGHTS, CDR2 YDEGEE. The CDR3 sequence is 15 residues long. V dropped 0 bases and J dropped 2 bases, with 12 bases sitting between them. CDR3 amino acids: CASSLDEGRAYEQYF. In nucleotides, the CDR3 is TGTGCCAGCAGCTTGGACGAGGGTCGGGCCTACGAGCAGTACTTC.

V gene TRBV25-1 combines with J gene TRBJ1-2; 7 nucleotides line up with TRBD1. Germline V CDR1 and CDR2: MGHDK, SYGVNS. The V gene end was trimmed by 4 bases and the J gene end by 4 bases; junction bases not matched to a gene: 6. This CDR3 spans 14 amino acids. The DNA for the CDR3 is TGTGCCAGCAGTGGGGGACAGCAAACCTATGGCTACACCTTC. Protein sequence: CASSGGQQTYGYTF.

This clone has only one observation. This sequence joins TRBV9 and TRBJ2-5, with a possible D match to TRBD1 (5 bases). V shed 0 bases and J shed 5 bases, with 5 bases lying between them. The CDR3 loop spans 12 amino acids. Germline-derived CDR1 and CDR2 are SGDLS and YYNGEE. The CDR3 bases are TGTGCCAGCAGCGTAGGGGGCGAGACCCAGTACTTC. It specifies CASSVGGETQYF.

J is TRBJ2-1 and V is TRBV5-4; 9 bases are a match to TRBD2. After removal of 5 bases from V and 3 bases from J, the junction contained 3 bases not matched to a gene. CDR3 size: 14 residues. Germline V gene sequence: CDR1 SGHNT, CDR2 YYREEE (reference sequence). Here the CDR3 reads CASSSTSGYNEQFF. The CDR3 DNA sequence: TGTGCCAGCAGTTCGACTAGCGGCTACAATGAGCAGTTCTTC.

A note on this clone: The sample carries other DNA sequences with the same CDR3. V and J are TRBV5-1 and TRBJ2-1, with 8 positions matching TRBD2. The junction had 3 bases not matched to a gene; V was cut back by 0 bases and J by 7 bases. The CDR3 covers 14 residues. CDR1 is SGHRS, CDR2 YFSETQ, per germline. CDR3 region: CASSLAGGLNEQFF. The CDR3 DNA reads TGCGCCAGCAGCTTGGCGGGGGGGTTGAATGAGCAGTTCTTC.

This clone was recorded only once. The chain recombines TRBV15 with TRBJ2-7; D call uncertain. The V gene's germline CDR1 is LNHNV and CDR2 YYDKDF (reference sequence). V was cut by 5 bases and J by 5 bases, with 13 bases left in between. CDR3 length equals 13 residues. The CDR3 bases are TGTGCCACCAGCCTACGACGCGGTGACGAGCAGTACTTC. It specifies CATSLRRGDEQYF.

The chain combines TRBV19 with TRBJ2-3; D possibly corresponds to TRBD1 (5 bases). Germline V CDR1 and CDR2: LNHDA, SQIVND (reference sequence). This CDR3 is 12 amino acids long. V was trimmed by 5 bases and J by 4 bases, leaving 7 bases between them. The CDR3 loop is CASSWGPDTQYF. CDR3 nucleotide sequence: TGTGCCAGTAGTTGGGGCCCAGATACGCAGTATTTT.

V usage is TRBV7-7 and J usage is TRBJ2-1; 7 bases match TRBD1. The CDR3 length is 14 residues. CDR1 and CDR2 (germline): SSHAT, FNYEAQ (reference sequence). The junction had 7 bases not matched to a gene; V was cut back by 5 bases and J by 6 bases. This CDR3 is CASSVDRISNEQFF. The CDR3 DNA reads TGTGCCAGCAGCGTGGACAGGATTTCCAATGAGCAGTTCTTC.

The chain uses TRBV25-1 and TRBJ2-2, with 7 bases lining up with TRBD1. V shed 2 bases, J shed 2 bases, and the junction held 5 bases outside the gene matches. There are 16 residues in the CDR3. The germline CDR1 and CDR2 sequences are MGHDK and SYGVNS. CDR3 bases: TGTGCCAGCAGTGAACCCGGGACAGTAAACACCGGGGAGCTGTTTTTT. Its protein is CASSEPGTVNTGELFF.

The J gene is TRBJ2-4, the V gene TRBV28; 10 bases align to TRBD1. The V segment lost 6 bases and the J segment 9 bases; nucleotides outside the gene matches: 11. This CDR3 is 15 amino acids long. CDR1 and CDR2 (germline): MDHEN, SYDVKM. CDR3 nucleotide sequence: TGTGCCAGCAGGCCGGGACAGGGGTATGTGGGCATTCAGTACTTC. This encodes CASRPGQGYVGIQYF.

A few counts support this clone. The V gene is TRBV7-6, the J gene TRBJ2-1; D is unresolved. CDR1 and CDR2 from the germline V gene are SGHVS and FNYEAQ. V lost 2 bases and J 0 bases, leaving 5 bases between the germline ends. The CDR3 extends over 14 amino acids. The CDR3 region has the DNA TGTGCCAGCAGCTTAAGGAGCTCCTACAATGAGCAGTTCTTC. As protein: CASSLRSSYNEQFF.

The DNA for the CDR3 is TGCGCCAGCAGCCAAGCACTCGGGACTAGCGGCAATGAGCAGTTCTTC. It specifies CASSQALGTSGNEQFF. This chain joins TRBV4-1 and TRBJ2-1, with 11 bases aligning to TRBD2. The CDR3 has 16 residues. The V and J ends lost 1 base and 6 bases, in that order; junction bases with no gene match: 5. Per germline, CDR1 MGHRA and CDR2 YSYEKL.